This TCR beta chain was found in a study of blood T cell repertoires in COVID-19. Across the whole study: Acute and convalescent COVID-19 samples came from the United States, Italy and Spain. T cells, B-cell-depleted T cells, or PBMCs supplied cDNA or gDNA.

V trimming: 5 bases; J trimming: 2 bases; junction bases outside the gene matches: 6. Germline lookup yields CDR1 MNHEY and CDR2 SVGEGT. The CDR3 is 18 residues long. Original methodology: Amplification from reference gene primers served as the basis for estimated nucleated cell counts. Some clones are missing from TCRdb's copy, which holds only in-frame ones; the method was immunoSEQ multiplex PCR. That table supplies the V and J calls and clone size; D and trimming were determined from the DNA. The sample contains about 280,000 clones, about nine tenths of which appear only once. The chain joins TRBV6-2 or TRBV6-3 to TRBJ2-2; 15 bases agree with TRBD2. The source of this sequence is a woman aged 25-40 years with active or convalescent COVID-19. The sample consisted of peripheral blood. The CDR3 loop is CASSKPGLAGGNTGELFF. The CDR3, as DNA: TGTGCCAGCAGTAAACCGGGACTAGCGGGGGGAAACACCGGGGAGCTGTTTTTT.